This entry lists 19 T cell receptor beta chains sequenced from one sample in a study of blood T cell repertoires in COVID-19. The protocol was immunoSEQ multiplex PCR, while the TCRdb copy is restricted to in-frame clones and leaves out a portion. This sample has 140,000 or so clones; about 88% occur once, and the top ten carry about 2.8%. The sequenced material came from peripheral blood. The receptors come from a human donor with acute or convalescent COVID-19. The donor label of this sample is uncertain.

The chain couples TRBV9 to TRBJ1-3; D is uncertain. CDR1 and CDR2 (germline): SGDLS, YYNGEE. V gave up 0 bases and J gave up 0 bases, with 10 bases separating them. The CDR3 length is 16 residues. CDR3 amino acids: CASSVGTPRSGNTIYF. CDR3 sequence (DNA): TGTGCCAGCAGCGTAGGTACACCCCGCTCTGGAAACACCATATATTTT.

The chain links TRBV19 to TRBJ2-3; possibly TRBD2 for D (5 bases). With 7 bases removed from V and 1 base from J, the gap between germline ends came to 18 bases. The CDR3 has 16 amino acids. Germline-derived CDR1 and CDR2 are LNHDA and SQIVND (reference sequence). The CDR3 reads CASKKRLAHGTDTQYF. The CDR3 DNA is TGTGCCAGTAAAAAGAGGCTAGCCCATGGCACAGATACGCAGTATTTT.

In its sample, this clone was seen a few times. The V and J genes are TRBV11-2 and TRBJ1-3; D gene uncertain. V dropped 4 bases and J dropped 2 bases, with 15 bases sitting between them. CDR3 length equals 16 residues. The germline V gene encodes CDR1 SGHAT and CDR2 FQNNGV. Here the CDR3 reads CASSSLTRRTGNTIYF. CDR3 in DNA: TGTGCCAGCAGCTCACTGACACGGAGGACTGGAAACACCATATATTTT.

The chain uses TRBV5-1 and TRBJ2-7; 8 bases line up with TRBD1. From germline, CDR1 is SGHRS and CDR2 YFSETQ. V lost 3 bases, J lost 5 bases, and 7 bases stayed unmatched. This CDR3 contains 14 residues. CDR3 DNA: TGCGCCAGCAGCTCCTGGACAGGGAACGACGAGCAGTACTTC. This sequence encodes CASSSWTGNDEQYF.

For the CDR3, the DNA is TGTGCCAGCTCACCGAGCCAGGGGGCGAGCTCTGGAAACACCATATATTTT. Translated: CASSPSQGASSGNTIYF. The chain uses TRBV18 and TRBJ1-3, with 8 bases fitting TRBD1. The V gene end was trimmed by 3 bases and the J gene end by 0 bases; junction bases not matched to a gene: 7. CDR3 length equals 17 residues. Germline values: CDR1 KGHSH, CDR2 LQKENI.

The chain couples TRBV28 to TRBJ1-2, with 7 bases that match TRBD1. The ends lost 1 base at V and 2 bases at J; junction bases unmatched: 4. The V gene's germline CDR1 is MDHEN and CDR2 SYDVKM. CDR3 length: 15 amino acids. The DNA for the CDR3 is TGTGCCAGCAGTTTATCCCCGACAGGGAACTATGGCTACACCTTC. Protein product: CASSLSPTGNYGYTF.

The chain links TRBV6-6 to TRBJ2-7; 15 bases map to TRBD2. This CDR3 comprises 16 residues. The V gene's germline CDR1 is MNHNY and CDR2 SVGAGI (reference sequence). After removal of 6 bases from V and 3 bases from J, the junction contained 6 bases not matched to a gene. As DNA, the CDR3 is TGTGCCAGCAGGGGACTAGCGGGGGGCAACTACTACGAGCAGTACTTC. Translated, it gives CASRGLAGGNYYEQYF.

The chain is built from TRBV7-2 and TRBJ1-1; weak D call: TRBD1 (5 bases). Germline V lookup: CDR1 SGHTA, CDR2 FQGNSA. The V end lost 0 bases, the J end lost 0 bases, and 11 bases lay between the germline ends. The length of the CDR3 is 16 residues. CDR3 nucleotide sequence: TGTGCCAGCAGCTTAGCTCCCGGGACTGTGAACACTGAAGCTTTCTTT. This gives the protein CASSLAPGTVNTEAFF.

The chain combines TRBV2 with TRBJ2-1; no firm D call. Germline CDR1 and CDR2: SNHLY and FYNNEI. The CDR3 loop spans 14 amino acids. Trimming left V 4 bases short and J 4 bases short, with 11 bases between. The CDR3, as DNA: TGTGCCAGCAGTGGCCCCCGCGGTTACAATGAGCAGTTCTTC. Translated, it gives CASSGPRGYNEQFF.

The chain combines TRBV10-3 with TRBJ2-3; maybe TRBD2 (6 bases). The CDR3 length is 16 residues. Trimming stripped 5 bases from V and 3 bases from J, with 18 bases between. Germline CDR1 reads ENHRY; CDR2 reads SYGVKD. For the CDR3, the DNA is TGTGCCATCAGTCCCGCCGGTGAGGGAGGTACAGATACGCAGTATTTT. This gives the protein CAISPAGEGGTDTQYF.

Written as DNA, the CDR3 is TGTGCCTGGAGGGTAATGGCCGACACTGAAGCTTTCTTT. Protein product: CAWRVMADTEAFF. The chain has TRBV30 and TRBJ1-1; D remains unclear. This CDR3 is built from 13 residues. Germline V gene data show CDR1 as GTSNPN and CDR2 as SVGIG (reference sequence). V shed 3 bases and J shed 3 bases, with 11 bases lying between them.

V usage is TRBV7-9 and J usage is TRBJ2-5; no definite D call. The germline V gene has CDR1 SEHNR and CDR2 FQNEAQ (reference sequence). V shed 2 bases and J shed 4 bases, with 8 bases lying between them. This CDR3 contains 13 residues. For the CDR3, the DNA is TGTGCCAGCAGCTTACTTCTCGGAGAGACCCAGTACTTC. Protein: CASSLLLGETQYF.

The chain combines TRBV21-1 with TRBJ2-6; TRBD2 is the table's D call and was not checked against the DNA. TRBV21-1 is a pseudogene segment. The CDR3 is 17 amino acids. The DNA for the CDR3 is TGTGCCAGCAGCAAAGGAGGGAAAACCTCTGGGGCCAACGTCCTGACTTTC. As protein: CASSKGGKTSGANVLTF.

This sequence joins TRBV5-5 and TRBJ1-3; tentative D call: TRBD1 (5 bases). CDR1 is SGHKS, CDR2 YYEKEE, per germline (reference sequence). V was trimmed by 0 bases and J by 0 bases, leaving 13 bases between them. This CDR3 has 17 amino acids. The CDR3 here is CASSLGRALISGNTIYF. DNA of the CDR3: TGTGCCAGCAGCTTGGGCAGGGCCCTTATCTCTGGAAACACCATATATTTT.

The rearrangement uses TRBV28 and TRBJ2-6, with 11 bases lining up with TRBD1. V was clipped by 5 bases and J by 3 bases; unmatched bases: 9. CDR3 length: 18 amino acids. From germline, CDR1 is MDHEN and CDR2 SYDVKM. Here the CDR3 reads CASSALGTGGSGANVLTF. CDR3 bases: TGTGCCAGCAGTGCCCTCGGGACAGGGGGAAGTGGGGCCAACGTCCTGACTTTC.

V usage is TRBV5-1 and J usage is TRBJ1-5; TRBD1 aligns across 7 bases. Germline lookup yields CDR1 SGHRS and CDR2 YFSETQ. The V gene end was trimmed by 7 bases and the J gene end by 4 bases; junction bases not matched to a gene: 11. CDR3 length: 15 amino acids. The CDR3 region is CASSSTGTANQPQHF. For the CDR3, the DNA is TGCGCCAGCTCGTCCACCGGGACAGCTAATCAGCCCCAGCATTTT.

For the CDR3, the DNA is TGTGCCAGCAGCTTTGTGCTAGCGGGAACGGAGACCCAGTACTTC. This encodes CASSFVLAGTETQYF. The chain is built from TRBV7-6 and TRBJ2-5, with TRBD2 identical over 9 bases. Germline V gene sequence: CDR1 SGHVS, CDR2 FNYEAQ. The V segment lost 3 bases and the J segment 5 bases; nucleotides outside the gene matches: 7. The CDR3 spans 15 residues.

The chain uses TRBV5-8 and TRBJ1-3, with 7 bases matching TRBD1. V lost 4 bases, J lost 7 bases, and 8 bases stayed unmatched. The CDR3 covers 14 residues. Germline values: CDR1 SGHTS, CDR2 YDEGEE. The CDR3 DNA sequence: TGTGCCAGCAGCATCCCGGGACAGAGGAACACCATATATTTT. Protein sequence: CASSIPGQRNTIYF.

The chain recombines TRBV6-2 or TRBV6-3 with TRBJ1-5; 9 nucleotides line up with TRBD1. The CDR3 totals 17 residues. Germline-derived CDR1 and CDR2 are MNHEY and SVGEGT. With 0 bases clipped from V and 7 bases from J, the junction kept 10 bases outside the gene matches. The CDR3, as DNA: TGTGCCAGCAGTTACTCGATGGCACAGGGGGCCGCGCAGCCCCAGCATTTT. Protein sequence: CASSYSMAQGAAQPQHF.